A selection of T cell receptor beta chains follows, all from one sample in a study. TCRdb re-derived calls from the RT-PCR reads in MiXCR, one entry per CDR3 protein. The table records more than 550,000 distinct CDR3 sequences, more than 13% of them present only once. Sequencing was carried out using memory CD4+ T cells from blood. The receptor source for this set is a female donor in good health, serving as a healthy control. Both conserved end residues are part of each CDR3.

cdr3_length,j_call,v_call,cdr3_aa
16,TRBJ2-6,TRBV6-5,CASSYSKGTGANVLTF
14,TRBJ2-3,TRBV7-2,CASSLYLDTDTQYF
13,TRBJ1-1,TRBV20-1,CRANGGANTEAFF
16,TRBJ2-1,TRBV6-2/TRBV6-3,CASRRLGAESDNEQFF
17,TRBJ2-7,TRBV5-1,CASSRGLAGRRSYEQYF
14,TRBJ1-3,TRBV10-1,CASTSGISGNTIYF
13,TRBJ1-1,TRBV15,CATSKDRNTEAFF
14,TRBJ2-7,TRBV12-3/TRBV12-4,CASGTSGSSYEQYF
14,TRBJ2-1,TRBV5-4,CASSPMQGGDEQFF
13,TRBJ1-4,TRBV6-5,CASRRARNEKLFF
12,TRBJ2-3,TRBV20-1,CSAAGGVDTQYF
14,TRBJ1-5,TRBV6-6,CASSYSRSNQPQHF
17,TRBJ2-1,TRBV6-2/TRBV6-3,CASSYPLGGSSYNEQFF
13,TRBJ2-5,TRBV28,CASSTQVWETQYF
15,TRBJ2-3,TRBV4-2,CASGKGTSEPDTQYF
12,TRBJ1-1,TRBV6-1,CGVWEGGTEAFF
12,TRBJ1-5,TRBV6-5,CASRTGVQPQHF
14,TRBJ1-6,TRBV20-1,CSARDWEQNSPLHF
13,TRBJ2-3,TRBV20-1,CSPPGQNTDTQYF
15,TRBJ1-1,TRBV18,CASSPLTGMYTEAFF
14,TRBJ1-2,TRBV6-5,CASSPSTGFYGYTF
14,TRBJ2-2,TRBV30,CAWSVFGNTGELFF
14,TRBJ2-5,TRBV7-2,CASSGPYSQETQYF
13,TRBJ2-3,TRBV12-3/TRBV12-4,CASSFTTTDTQYF
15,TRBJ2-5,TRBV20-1,CSARPTSGRLETQYF
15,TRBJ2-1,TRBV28,CASITLAGDYNEQFF
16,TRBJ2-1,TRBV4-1,CASSQDPGITYNEQFF
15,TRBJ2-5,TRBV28,CASSLPGSSRETQYF
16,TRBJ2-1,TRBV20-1,CSALGRGLASYNEQFF
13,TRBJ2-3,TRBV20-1,CSAMPLIGDTQYF
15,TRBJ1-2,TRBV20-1,CSARVPGRQNYGYTF
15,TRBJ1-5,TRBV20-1,CSASPEEVWGQPQHF
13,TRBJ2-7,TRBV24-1,CATGAGTSYEQYF
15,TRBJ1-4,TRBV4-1,CASSLSLGTNEKLFF
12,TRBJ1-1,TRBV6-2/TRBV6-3,CASSPSWSEAFF
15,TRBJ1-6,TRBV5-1,CASSLSPGYNSPLHF
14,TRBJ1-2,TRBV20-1,CSARDVREADGYTF
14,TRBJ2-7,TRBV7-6,CASSFSDTSYEQYF
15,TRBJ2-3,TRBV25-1,CASSASYSYTDTQYF
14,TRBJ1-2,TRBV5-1,CASSLALAGEGYTF
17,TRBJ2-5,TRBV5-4,CASSLGQGSSLGETQYF
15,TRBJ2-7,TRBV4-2,CASSQDIAGTYEQYF
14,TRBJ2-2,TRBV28,CASSVTGNTGELFF
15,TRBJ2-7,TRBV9,CASSPSPDRDHEQYF
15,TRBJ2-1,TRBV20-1,CSARGGGAPYNEQFF
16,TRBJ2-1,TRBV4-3,CASSQDGGNAVGEQFF